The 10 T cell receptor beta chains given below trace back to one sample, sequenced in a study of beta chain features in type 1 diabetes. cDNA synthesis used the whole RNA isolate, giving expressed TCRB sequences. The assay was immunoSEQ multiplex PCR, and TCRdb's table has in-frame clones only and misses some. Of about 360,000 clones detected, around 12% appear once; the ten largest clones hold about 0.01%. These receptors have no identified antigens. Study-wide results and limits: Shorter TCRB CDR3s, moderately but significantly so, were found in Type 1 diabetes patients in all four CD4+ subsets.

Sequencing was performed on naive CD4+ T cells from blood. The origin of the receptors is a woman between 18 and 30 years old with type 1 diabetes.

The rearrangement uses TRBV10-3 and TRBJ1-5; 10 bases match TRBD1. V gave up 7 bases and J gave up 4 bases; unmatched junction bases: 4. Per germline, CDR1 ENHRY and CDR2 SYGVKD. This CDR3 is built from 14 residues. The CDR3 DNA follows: TGTGCCATCAACAAGGACAGGGGGAATCAGCCCCAGCATTTT. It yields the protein CAINKDRGNQPQHF.

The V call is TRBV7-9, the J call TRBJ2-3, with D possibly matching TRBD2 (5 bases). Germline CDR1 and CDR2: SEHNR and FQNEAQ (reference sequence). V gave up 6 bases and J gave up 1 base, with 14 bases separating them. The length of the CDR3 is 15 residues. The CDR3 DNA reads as TGTGCCAGCAGTGAAGAGGCGGGCCGCACAGATACGCAGTATTTT. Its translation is CASSEEAGRTDTQYF.

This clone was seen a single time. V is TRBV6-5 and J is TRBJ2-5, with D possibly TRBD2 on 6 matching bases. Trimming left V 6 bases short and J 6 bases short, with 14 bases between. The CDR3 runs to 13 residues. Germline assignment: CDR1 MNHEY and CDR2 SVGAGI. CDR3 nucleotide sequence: TGTGCCAGCAGCTCCCCGGGGGTCCAGACCCAGTACTTC. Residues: CASSSPGVQTQYF.

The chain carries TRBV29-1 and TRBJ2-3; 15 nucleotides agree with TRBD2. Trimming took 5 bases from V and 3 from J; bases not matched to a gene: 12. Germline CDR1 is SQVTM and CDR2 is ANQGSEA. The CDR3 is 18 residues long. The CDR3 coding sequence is TGCAGCGTTCAAGGACTAGCGGGAGGGTACAAATGGACAGATACGCAGTATTTT. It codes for CSVQGLAGGYKWTDTQYF.

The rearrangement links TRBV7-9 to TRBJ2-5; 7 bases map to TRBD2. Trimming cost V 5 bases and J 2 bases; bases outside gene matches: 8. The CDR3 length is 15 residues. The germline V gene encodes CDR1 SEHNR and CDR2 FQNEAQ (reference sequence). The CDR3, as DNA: TGTGCCAGCAGCCGGGCGCGGGGGTCACAAGAGACCCAGTACTTC. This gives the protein CASSRARGSQETQYF.

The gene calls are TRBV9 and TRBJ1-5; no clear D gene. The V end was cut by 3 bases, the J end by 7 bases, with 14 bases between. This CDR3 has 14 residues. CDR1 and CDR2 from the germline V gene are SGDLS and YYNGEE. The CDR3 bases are TGTGCCAGCAGCGAAGCCGGAGGCTGGCAGCCCCAGCATTTT. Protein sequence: CASSEAGGWQPQHF.

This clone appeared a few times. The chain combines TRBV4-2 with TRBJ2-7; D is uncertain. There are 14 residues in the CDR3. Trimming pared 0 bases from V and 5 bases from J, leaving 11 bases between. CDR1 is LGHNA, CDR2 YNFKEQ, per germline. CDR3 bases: TGTGCCAGCAGCCAAGATACGGTTTATGACGAGCAGTACTTC. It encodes CASSQDTVYDEQYF.

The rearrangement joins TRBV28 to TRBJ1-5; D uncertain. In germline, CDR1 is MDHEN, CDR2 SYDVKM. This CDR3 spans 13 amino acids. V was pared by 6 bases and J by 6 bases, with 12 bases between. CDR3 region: CASRGLGSQPQHF. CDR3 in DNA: TGTGCCAGCAGGGGCCTGGGGAGTCAGCCCCAGCATTTT.

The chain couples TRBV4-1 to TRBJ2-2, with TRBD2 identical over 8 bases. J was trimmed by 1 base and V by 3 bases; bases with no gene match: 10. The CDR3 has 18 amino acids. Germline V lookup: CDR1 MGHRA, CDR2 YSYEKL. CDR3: CASSHPGGRTLNTGELFF. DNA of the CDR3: TGCGCCAGCAGCCACCCGGGCGGGAGGACTTTGAACACCGGGGAGCTGTTTTTT.

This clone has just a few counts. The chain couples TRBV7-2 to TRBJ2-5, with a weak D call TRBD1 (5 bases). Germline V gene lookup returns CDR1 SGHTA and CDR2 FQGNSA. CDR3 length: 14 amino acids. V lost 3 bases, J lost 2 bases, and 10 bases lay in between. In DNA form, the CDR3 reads TGTGCCAGCAGCTTGAGACAGTCTCAAGAGACCCAGTACTTC. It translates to CASSLRQSQETQYF.